These 30 T cell receptor beta chains share one sample of origin, sequenced in a study of cytomegalovirus exposure and HLA in healthy donors. The PCR had 60 Vbeta and 13 Jbeta primers. This table comes from immunoSEQ multiplex PCR, and its TCRdb copy is limited to in-frame clones, with some not included. The table shows about 160,000 clones, with roughly 80% occurring only once. The sample consisted of PBMCs. Source of these receptors: a male donor in good health and CMV-seropositive.

The chain employs TRBV10-1 and TRBJ2-1; TRBD2 matches 12 bases. CDR3 length equals 16 residues. With 5 bases clipped from V and 1 base from J, the junction kept 3 bases outside the gene matches. Per germline, CDR1 WNHNN and CDR2 SYGVQD (reference sequence). The CDR3 bases are TGCGCCAGCAGTTCGACTAGCGGGAGATCCTACAATGAGCAGTTCTTC. Amino acids: CASSSTSGRSYNEQFF.

The chain combines TRBV7-8 with TRBJ2-7, with 12 nucleotides matching TRBD2. Germline CDR1 and CDR2: SGHVS and FQNEAQ. Germline trimming cut 0 bases from V and 2 bases from J; bases unmatched to any gene: 8. CDR3 length: 18 residues. The CDR3 DNA reads as TGTGCCAGCAGCTTAGCCCCTCCGACTAGCGGGAGCACCTACGAGCAGTACTTC. Translation gives CASSLAPPTSGSTYEQYF.

The chain recombines TRBV6-5 with TRBJ1-2; D possibly corresponds to TRBD1 (5 bases). CDR3 length: 16 amino acids. Germline V gives CDR1 MNHEY, CDR2 SVGAGI. Trimming removed 0 bases from V and 6 bases from J, with 17 bases in between. The CDR3 loop reads CASSYSNRSGRDGYTF. DNA of the CDR3: TGTGCCAGCAGTTACTCGAACAGGTCAGGGAGGGATGGCTACACCTTC.

The chain uses TRBV27 and TRBJ2-2, with 11 bases fitting TRBD2. Germline V CDR1 and CDR2: MNHEY, SMNVEV (reference sequence). The junction had 7 bases not matched to a gene; V was cut back by 2 bases and J by 5 bases. This CDR3 region has 17 residues. CDR3 sequence reads: CASSLEVVAGGTGELFF. As DNA, the CDR3 is TGTGCCAGCAGTTTAGAGGTAGTAGCGGGAGGGACCGGGGAGCTGTTTTTT.

The V call is TRBV5-6, the J call TRBJ1-5; 9 bases map to TRBD1. CDR3 size: 17 residues. With 0 bases clipped from V and 2 bases from J, the junction kept 6 bases outside the gene matches. Germline lookup yields CDR1 SGHDT and CDR2 YYEEEE. The CDR3 reads CASSLGQGGSGNQPQHF. DNA of the CDR3: TGTGCCAGCAGCTTGGGACAGGGGGGTTCGGGCAATCAGCCCCAGCATTTT.

The genes are TRBV29-1 and TRBJ1-4; D remains ambiguous. The V gene's germline CDR1 is SQVTM and CDR2 ANQGSEA. V lost 6 bases and J lost 7, with 15 bases in between. The CDR3 covers 13 residues. In nucleotides, the CDR3 is TGCAGCGTGTCGAATGGAGCGAGTGAAAAACTGTTTTTT. Its translation is CSVSNGASEKLFF.

The chain joins TRBV5-1 to TRBJ2-7; 8 bases match TRBD1. CDR1 SGHRS and CDR2 YFSETQ come from the germline V gene. V lost 0 bases and J lost 3; bases outside the gene matches: 5. The CDR3 extends over 15 amino acids. The DNA for the CDR3 is TGCGCCAGCAGCTTGGGGACAGGGTGGGACTACGAGCAGTACTTC. This encodes CASSLGTGWDYEQYF.

Remarks on this clone: An end of the junction differs from the germline gene, which may be a read error. This chain links TRBV6-1 with TRBJ2-4; 9 bases fit TRBD1. This CDR3 is 13 amino acids long. Germline V gives CDR1 MNHNS, CDR2 SASEGT. CDR3 sequence reads: CASIQGAGNSQYF. The CDR3 DNA follows: TGTGCCAGCATACAGGGGGCTGGGAACAGTCAGTACTTC.

V and J are TRBV7-9 and TRBJ2-7, with 9 bases lining up with TRBD1. Germline CDR1 is SEHNR and CDR2 is FQNEAQ (reference sequence). This CDR3 contains 18 residues. V lost 4 bases, J lost 5 bases, and 18 bases stayed unmatched. CDR3 nucleotides: TGTGCCAGCAGCTCTCGTCCCGGGACAGGGTCATTAATCCACGAGCAGTACTTC. This gives the protein CASSSRPGTGSLIHEQYF.

The CDR3 bases are TGTGCCAGCAGTTACCCCCAGGGGGGCACAGATACGCAGTATTTT. Translating gives CASSYPQGGTDTQYF. The rearrangement uses TRBV6-6 and TRBJ2-3; 7 nucleotides align to TRBD1. J gave up 1 base and V 2 bases, and 3 bases lay outside the gene matches. The CDR3 sequence is 15 residues long. Germline V gives CDR1 MNHNY, CDR2 SVGAGI (reference sequence).

The CDR3 bases are TGTGCCAGCAGTTACCGGCGGGGCACAGATACGCAGTATTTT. It encodes CASSYRRGTDTQYF. The chain combines TRBV6-5 with TRBJ2-3; D may be TRBD2 (5 bases). Germline assignment: CDR1 MNHEY and CDR2 SVGAGI. The CDR3 runs to 14 residues. The V end lost 2 bases, the J end lost 1 base, and 7 bases lay between the germline ends.

The rearrangement links TRBV30 to TRBJ1-5; possible D gene TRBD1, 6 bases. The CDR3 covers 15 residues. Germline lookup yields CDR1 GTSNPN and CDR2 SVGIG (reference sequence). V gave up 0 bases and J gave up 7 bases, with 16 bases separating them. This chain's CDR3 is CAWSVLGGAWQPQHF. CDR3 sequence (DNA): TGTGCCTGGAGTGTACTTGGGGGGGCCTGGCAGCCCCAGCATTTT.

The chain combines TRBV9 with TRBJ2-5, with D possibly matching TRBD2 (6 bases). CDR1 is SGDLS and CDR2 is YYNGEE in the germline V gene. Deletions cut 0 bases from V and 0 bases from J, with 9 bases between. The CDR3 is 15 amino acids. Here the CDR3 DNA reads TGTGCCAGCAGCGTAGGGGGGGTGTACCAAGAGACCCAGTACTTC. Protein: CASSVGGVYQETQYF.

The chain combines TRBV6-1 with TRBJ1-6; 11 bases align to TRBD1. Germline V gene sequence: CDR1 MNHNS, CDR2 SASEGT. CDR3 size: 13 residues. The V and J ends lost 4 bases and 10 bases, in that order; junction bases with no gene match: 0. This chain's CDR3 is CASSGDRGSPLHF. As DNA, the CDR3 is TGTGCCAGCAGTGGGGACAGGGGGTCACCCCTCCACTTT.

This clone has just a few counts. CDR3 nucleotides: TGTGCCAGCCTAAGACAGGGAGTGATTCGGGGCTACACCTTC. Amino acids: CASLRQGVIRGYTF. The rearrangement links TRBV28 to TRBJ1-2; 7 bases map to TRBD1. The V gene's germline CDR1 is MDHEN and CDR2 SYDVKM. Unmatched junction bases numbered 14, after V lost 8 bases and J lost 8 bases. There are 14 residues in the CDR3.

This clone was recorded once. This chain links TRBV5-1 with TRBJ2-7, with D perhaps matching TRBD1 (6 bases). The CDR3 contains 13 residues. Trimming stripped 4 bases from V and 3 bases from J, with 11 bases between. Germline CDR1 reads SGHRS; CDR2 reads YFSETQ. For the CDR3, the DNA is TGCGCCAGCAGCAACCAGGGGATCTACGAGCAGTACTTC. This encodes CASSNQGIYEQYF.

This sequence joins TRBV5-1 and TRBJ2-3, with D possibly being TRBD2 (6 bases). V shed 2 bases and J shed 4 bases, with 11 bases lying between them. Germline CDR1 is SGHRS and CDR2 is YFSETQ. This CDR3 spans 14 amino acids. The CDR3, as DNA: TGCGCCAGCAGCTTTGGGGGGTTCCCAGATACGCAGTATTTT. It translates to CASSFGGFPDTQYF.

The chain is built from TRBV2 and TRBJ2-3; 10 positions agree with TRBD2. J lost 9 bases, V lost 5 bases, and 11 bases had no gene match. Germline CDR1 reads SNHLY; CDR2 reads FYNNEI. The CDR3 loop spans 15 amino acids. DNA of the CDR3: TGTGCCAGCAGTATGACTAGCGGAGCGGGGGGGACGCAGTATTTT. This translates into CASSMTSGAGGTQYF.

The chain carries TRBV7-9 and TRBJ1-6; D may be TRBD1 (5 bases). The CDR3 loop spans 14 amino acids. Germline CDR1 and CDR2: SEHNR and FQNEAQ (reference sequence). V lost 3 bases and J 5 bases, leaving 8 bases between the germline ends. The CDR3 protein is CASSFKTDNSPLHF. The DNA for the CDR3 is TGTGCCAGCAGCTTTAAGACAGATAATTCACCCCTCCACTTT.

The chain couples TRBV2 to TRBJ2-7; TRBD1 agrees at 10 bases. The CDR3 consists of 14 residues. V gave up 10 bases and J gave up 2 bases; unmatched junction bases: 8. Germline values: CDR1 SNHLY, CDR2 FYNNEI. CDR3 in DNA: TGTGCCACGGAGGGGACAGGGGACCCCTACGAGCAGTACTTC. Protein product: CATEGTGDPYEQYF.

V usage is TRBV18 and J usage is TRBJ2-7; TRBD2 might be the D (5 bases). The CDR3 is made up of 15 amino acids. Germline V gives CDR1 KGHSH, CDR2 LQKENI. Trimming removed 3 bases from V and 5 bases from J, with 17 bases in between. The CDR3 region is CASSPGGGGLDEQYF. The CDR3 nucleotides are TGTGCCAGCTCACCCGGTGGTGGAGGTCTGGACGAGCAGTACTTC.

The chain employs TRBV6-5 and TRBJ2-5; D is perhaps TRBD1 (5 bases). Deletions cut 2 bases from V and 4 bases from J, with 8 bases between. Looked up from germline, CDR1 is MNHEY and CDR2 is SVGAGI. The CDR3 has 13 amino acids. The CDR3 here is CASSYAGRETQYF. The CDR3 DNA reads TGTGCCAGCAGTTACGCAGGGCGAGAGACCCAGTACTTC.

The rearrangement uses TRBV13 and TRBJ2-1; 11 nucleotides match TRBD2. Germline loops: CDR1 PRHDT, CDR2 FYEKMQ (reference sequence). There are 17 residues in the CDR3. The ends lost 4 bases at V and 8 bases at J; junction bases unmatched: 13. The CDR3 DNA sequence: TGTGCCAGCAGCTCCATGACTAGCGGGGAGTTATTAGATGAGCAGTTCTTC. Residues: CASSSMTSGELLDEQFF.

CDR3 protein: CASSPTGQGYVGTQYF. CDR3 coding DNA: TGTGCCAGCAGCCCCACGGGACAGGGGTATGTTGGGACCCAGTACTTC. The chain employs TRBV7-2 and TRBJ2-5; 10 bases match TRBD1. Per germline, CDR1 SGHTA and CDR2 FQGNSA. The V gene end was trimmed by 5 bases and the J gene end by 7 bases; junction bases not matched to a gene: 13. The CDR3 is 16 residues long.

The rearrangement joins TRBV9 to TRBJ2-1; a possible D gene is TRBD2 (5 bases). V shed 3 bases and J shed 1 base, with 11 bases lying between them. CDR1 is SGDLS, CDR2 YYNGEE, per germline. The CDR3 length is 15 residues. CDR3 sequence reads: CASSADPGSYNEQFF. CDR3 sequence (DNA): TGTGCCAGCAGCGCAGACCCGGGGTCCTACAATGAGCAGTTCTTC.

J is TRBJ2-3 and V is TRBV25-1, with 7 nucleotides matching TRBD2. The CDR3 runs to 14 residues. Germline CDR1 and CDR2: MGHDK and SYGVNS. V trimming: 4 bases; J trimming: 0 bases; junction bases outside the gene matches: 1. The CDR3 here is CASSVAGSTDTQYF. The CDR3 coding sequence is TGTGCCAGCAGTGTAGCGGGTAGCACAGATACGCAGTATTTT.

The genes are TRBV5-5 and TRBJ2-1, with 8 bases identical to TRBD1. The V gene end was trimmed by 1 base and the J gene end by 0 bases; junction bases not matched to a gene: 3. The CDR3 contains 16 residues. Per the germline V gene, CDR1 is SGHKS and CDR2 is YYEKEE (reference sequence). The CDR3: CASSLRQGASYNEQFF. DNA of the CDR3: TGTGCCAGCAGCTTGAGGCAGGGGGCCTCCTACAATGAGCAGTTCTTC.

J is TRBJ1-5 and V is TRBV19; 7 bases are a match to TRBD1. Unmatched junction bases numbered 9, after V lost 4 bases and J lost 0 bases. CDR1 LNHDA and CDR2 SQIVND come from the germline V gene (reference sequence). This CDR3 has 17 amino acids. This CDR3 is CASSRDSPADSNQPQHF. CDR3 DNA sequence: TGTGCCAGTAGTAGGGACAGCCCGGCTGATAGCAATCAGCCCCAGCATTTT.

The V call is TRBV27, the J call TRBJ2-1; the match to TRBD2 covers 14 bases. The germline CDR1 and CDR2 sequences are MNHEY and SMNVEV (reference sequence). The V and J ends lost 5 bases and 9 bases, in that order; junction bases with no gene match: 3. The CDR3 contains 14 residues. CDR3 region: CASSTGTSGSEQFF. In DNA form, the CDR3 reads TGTGCCAGCAGTACCGGGACTAGCGGGAGTGAGCAGTTCTTC.

This clone showed up just a few times. The chain links TRBV2 to TRBJ2-7; maybe TRBD2 (5 bases). Trimming shortened V by 7 bases and J by 0 bases, and 13 bases separated the two germline ends. Germline V gene data show CDR1 as SNHLY and CDR2 as FYNNEI. This CDR3 has 14 amino acids. CDR3 in DNA: TGTGCCAGCAATTCCGGGATTCACTCCTACGAGCAGTACTTC. This translates into CASNSGIHSYEQYF.